A selection of T cell receptor beta chains follows, all from one sample in a study of cytomegalovirus exposure and HLA in healthy donors. Sequencing used immunoSEQ multiplex PCR; TCRdb keeps in-frame clones, though not all of them. The sample has roughly 140,000 clones, about 79% seen once. Sequenced material: PBMCs. All receptors derive from a woman aged 25 to 39 in good health and CMV-seronegative. Both conserved end residues are part of each CDR3.

V,CDR3
TRBV6-1,CASSEVRGSNEQYF
TRBV19,CASSILSDSVDTEAFF
TRBV6-5,CASSPPRGNTGELFF
TRBV25-1,CASSASGVYEQYF
TRBV27,CASSLLAGLQETQYF
TRBV28,CASRYRASGGSTDTQYF
TRBV15,CATSRGSGGLYNEQFF
TRBV6-1,CASSHLRGRTEAFF
TRBV18,CASSPSGLYGYTF
TRBV5-1,CASSLDRTRYGYTF
TRBV5-1,CASSLEGQGIGGYTF
TRBV6-1,CASNSGGVYGYTF
TRBV12-5,CASGPGQGAYEQYF
TRBV5-4,CASSPAGQGRTGELFF
TRBV5-8,CASSLQWSNQPQHF
TRBV15,CATSKSGTSGGYEQFF
TRBV15,CATSRDWGTGNYDQPQHF
TRBV29-1,CSVRGLRGSYEQYF
TRBV9,CASSVVGGGTGVNEQFF
TRBV27,CASSLLRGGLAKNIQYF
TRBV15,CATSRDGGGTNEKLFF
TRBV6-5,CASSPLGSSYEQYF
TRBV5-4,CASSFDNRGNYGYTF
TRBV25-1,CASSVGQGVYGYTF
TRBV30,CAVGQKGAFYEQYF
TRBV7-3,CASSQGHGTGELFF
TRBV7-3,CASSPRTGGQETQYF
TRBV21-1,CASSSSYTEAFF
TRBV5-1,CASSIGQGASYGYTF
TRBV7-2,CASSSGRTGERTEAFF
TRBV7-9,CASSFTGQGASNEKLFF
TRBV2,CASSGSGGLIEKLFF
TRBV19,CASSISSGQGGDTQYF
TRBV6-6,CASSHRQSGNTIYF
TRBV30,CAWSVPGITEAFF
TRBV5-1,CASSLGGLNTGELFF
TRBV30,CAWSVGGAFLHEQYF
TRBV27,CASSPTGVVNIQYF
TRBV7-6,CASSSDPQGARNQPQHF
TRBV7-9,CSSSLTGRAFF
TRBV2,CASSEGRETSGYTF
TRBV7-3,CASSLRGGADTQYF
TRBV2,CASSSTGLTYEQYF
TRBV7-9,CASSFDRVAEQYF
TRBV9,CASSSGTVNTGELFF
TRBV2,CASSPGISQIYEQYF
TRBV9,CASSAGLAATDTQYF
TRBV11-1,CASSLEGSEYNEQFF
TRBV7-6,CASSLAWLASGGGELFF